The rows below give T cell receptor beta chains drawn from one sample of a study of cytomegalovirus exposure and HLA in healthy donors. The table came from immunoSEQ multiplex PCR; TCRdb's copy has only in-frame clones and leaves some out. The sample holds under 150,000 clones, approximately 87% seen once. Specimen: PBMCs. These TCRs come from a man aged 35 to 55 in good health and CMV-seronegative. The conserved cysteine and the conserved F or W are not part of the CDR3 here. Fields, in order: CDR3 length, J gene, V gene, CDR3 protein.

10,TRBJ1-3,TRBV30,AWTVSGNTIY
12,TRBJ1-6,TRBV27,ASKEQRENSPLH
12,TRBJ1-1,TRBV2,ASSDRGLNTEAF
15,TRBJ1-2,TRBV15,ATSRAPYAGQNYGYT
17,TRBJ2-1,TRBV4-1,ASSQDPSGRAFYYNEQF
13,TRBJ2-7,TRBV19,ASSITEGQIYEQY
10,TRBJ2-7,TRBV28,ASSPTLGEQY
12,TRBJ2-2,TRBV19,ASSIRTGIGELF
13,TRBJ2-1,TRBV12-5,ASGAQGEAGNEQF
13,TRBJ2-1,TRBV5-1,ASKGERGTYNEQF
11,TRBJ1-5,TRBV11-2,ASSTGHNQPQH
11,TRBJ2-7,TRBV5-6,ASSLAGQGKQY
12,TRBJ2-7,TRBV7-2,ASRRGLAGDEQY
14,TRBJ2-7,TRBV7-8,ASSPRTSGNAYEQY
14,TRBJ2-5,TRBV6-5,ASSYRDSTFQETQY
12,TRBJ1-2,TRBV9,ASSVGDNLGGYT
12,TRBJ1-2,TRBV28,ASSRTGPNYGYT
13,TRBJ2-7,TRBV18,ASSPPQRGTYEQY
12,TRBJ2-7,TRBV25-1,ASSDIQGTYEQY
13,TRBJ2-1,TRBV7-2,ASSFVAGGYNEQF
12,TRBJ2-7,TRBV7-6,ASSQNQDAYEQY
13,TRBJ1-1,TRBV5-1,ASSAPGQGLTEAF
13,TRBJ1-3,TRBV9,ASSERTGVGNTIY
14,TRBJ2-1,TRBV7-9,ASSRRLAGLPGEQF
13,TRBJ2-2,TRBV5-1,ASSLGQGRGGELF
14,TRBJ2-3,TRBV19,ASTMGWDRRTDTQY
11,TRBJ2-7,TRBV7-2,ASSFSDTKEEY
13,-,TRBV28,ASSVSTGFPYEQY
13,TRBJ2-3,TRBV6-6,ASSFGWDITDTQY
13,TRBJ2-5,TRBV6-5,ASSYSSIGGETQY
14,TRBJ2-3,TRBV5-4,ASSGGQGLTTDTQY
13,TRBJ2-1,TRBV11-3,ASSYRGGSNNEQF
12,TRBJ1-1,TRBV5-1,ASSLGQGLTEAF
13,TRBJ1-1,TRBV7-3,ASSPQPTVNTEAF
13,TRBJ1-2,TRBV9,ASSANPGTVYGYT
15,TRBJ2-5,TRBV7-6,ASSLDRTSGEQETQY
14,TRBJ2-7,TRBV28,ASSITRGGPLHEQY
13,TRBJ2-6,TRBV7-2,ASSPQGPGANVLT
12,TRBJ2-5,TRBV7-2,ASSFLRGQETQY
12,TRBJ2-7,TRBV10-3,AIRTGTGGDEQY
13,TRBJ2-3,TRBV5-1,ASSESGGAGDTQY
11,TRBJ1-1,TRBV5-8,ASSFRVTTEAF
14,TRBJ2-1,TRBV28,ASSFMDRLNYNEQF
9,TRBJ2-7,TRBV28,ASSPGSEQY
13,TRBJ2-1,TRBV6-1,ASSRTRDRYNEQF
13,TRBJ1-2,TRBV27,ASSTWTDPKVGYT
12,TRBJ2-7,TRBV9,ASSVIRGSYEQY
12,TRBJ2-7,TRBV6-1,ASSGIDSSYEQY
12,TRBJ2-7,TRBV7-9,ASSFTTSGTEQY